The present T cell receptor beta chain was sequenced within a study of T-cell memory formation after mild COVID-19. Across the whole study: TCR clustering was largely donor specific.

Constant-segment primers served in 5'RACE that generated TCR alpha and TCR beta cDNA libraries bearing sample barcodes and UMIs. TCRdb analysed the 5' RACE reads with MiXCR anew, one entry per CDR3 protein. The repertoire holds 300,000 to 350,000 distinct CDR3 sequences, with just under 20% as singletons. CDR1 is SEHNR, CDR2 FQNEAQ, per germline (reference sequence). The ends lost 8 bases at V and 6 bases at J; junction bases unmatched: 7. The CDR3 covers 14 residues. To note about this clonotype: Its target is not known.

General observations from the study: Mainly in CM and EM were contracting CD4+ clones; CD8+ were in EMRA. Pre-infection memory already had some responding clones, implying cross-reactive memory joined.

Sequenced material: PBMCs or a T cell subset sorted from them (not recorded which). This chain joins TRBV7-9 and TRBJ2-1; 10 bases match TRBD1. This receptor was identified in a man aged 18-30 years who had mild COVID-19 (a few samples of this study predate the infection). Cell type and time point are not known. CDR3 protein: CASGGTGVINEQFF. The CDR3 DNA reads TGTGCCAGCGGAGGGACAGGGGTTATCAATGAGCAGTTCTTC.